One and the same sample provided the 4 T cell receptor beta chains below, sequenced in a study of blood T cell repertoires in COVID-19. Sequencing used immunoSEQ multiplex PCR; TCRdb keeps in-frame clones, though not all of them. The repertoire has 200,000 to 250,000 clones, around 90% of them found once; the top ten carry about 6%. Sequencing used peripheral blood. All receptors derive from a man between 60 and 70 years old who had recovered from COVID-19.

The V call is TRBV6-5, the J call TRBJ2-7; tentatively, D is TRBD1 (5 bases). The V gene lost 3 bases and the J gene lost 4 bases, with 13 bases spanning the gap. Germline V lookup: CDR1 MNHEY, CDR2 SVGAGI. This CDR3 spans 14 amino acids. CDR3 DNA sequence: TGTGCCAGCAGTTATGAAGGGGCCGGATACGAGCAGTACTTC. Protein sequence: CASSYEGAGYEQYF.

This sequence joins TRBV7-2 and TRBJ1-1, with unresolved D. V shed 4 bases and J shed 10 bases, with 10 bases lying between them. Germline lookup yields CDR1 SGHTA and CDR2 FQGNSA. This CDR3 has 11 residues. CDR3 residues: CASSSIGGAFF. As DNA, the CDR3 is TGTGCCAGCAGCTCCATCGGTGGAGCTTTCTTT.

This sequence joins TRBV9 and TRBJ2-6; 10 bases line up with TRBD1. The ends lost 4 bases at V and 3 bases at J; junction bases unmatched: 7. The germline V gene encodes CDR1 SGDLS and CDR2 YYNGEE. The CDR3 has 17 residues. The CDR3 is CASSPRGQGGGANVLTF. CDR3 sequence (DNA): TGTGCCAGCAGCCCCCGAGGACAGGGGGGTGGGGCCAACGTCCTGACTTTC.

The chain recombines TRBV2 with TRBJ1-6; 12 positions match TRBD1. V lost 4 bases to trimming and J lost 3 bases; unmatched junction nucleotides: 7. This CDR3 comprises 18 residues. The germline V gene encodes CDR1 SNHLY and CDR2 FYNNEI. The DNA of the CDR3 is TGTGCCAGCAGTGCGGGACAGGGGGCCCCTCGCTATAATTCACCCCTCCACTTT. As protein: CASSAGQGAPRYNSPLHF.